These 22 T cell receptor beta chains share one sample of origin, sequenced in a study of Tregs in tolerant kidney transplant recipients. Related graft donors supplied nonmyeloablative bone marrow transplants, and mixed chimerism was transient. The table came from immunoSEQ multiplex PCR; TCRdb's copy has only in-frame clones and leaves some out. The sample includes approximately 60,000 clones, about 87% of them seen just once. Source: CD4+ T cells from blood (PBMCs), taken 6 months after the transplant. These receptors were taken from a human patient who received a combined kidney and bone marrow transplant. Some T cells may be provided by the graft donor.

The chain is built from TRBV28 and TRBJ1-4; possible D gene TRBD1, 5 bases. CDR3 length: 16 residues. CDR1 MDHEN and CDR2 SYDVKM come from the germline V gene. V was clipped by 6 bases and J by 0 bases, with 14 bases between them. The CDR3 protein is CASSRGEISTNEKLFF. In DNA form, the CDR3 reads TGTGCCAGCAGCCGGGGGGAGATATCAACTAATGAAAAACTGTTTTTT.

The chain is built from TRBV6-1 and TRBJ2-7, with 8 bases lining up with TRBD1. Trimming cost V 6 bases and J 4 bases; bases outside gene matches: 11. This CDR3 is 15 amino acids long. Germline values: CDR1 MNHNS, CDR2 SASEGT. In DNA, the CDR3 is TGTGCCAGCAGCGGACAGGGATTGATGGGTTACGAGCAGTACTTC. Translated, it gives CASSGQGLMGYEQYF.

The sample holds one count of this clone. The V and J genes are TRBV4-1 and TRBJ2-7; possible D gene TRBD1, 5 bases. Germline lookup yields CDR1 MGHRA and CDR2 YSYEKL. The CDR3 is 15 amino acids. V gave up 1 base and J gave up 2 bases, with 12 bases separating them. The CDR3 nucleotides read TGCGCCAGCAGCCAAGGGGCAGGGCAAACCTACGAGCAGTACTTC. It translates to CASSQGAGQTYEQYF.

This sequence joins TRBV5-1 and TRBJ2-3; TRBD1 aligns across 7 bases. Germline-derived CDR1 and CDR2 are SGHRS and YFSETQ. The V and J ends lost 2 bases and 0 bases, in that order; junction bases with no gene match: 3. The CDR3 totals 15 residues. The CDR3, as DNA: TGCGCCAGCAGCTTACGACAGGGTAGCACAGATACGCAGTATTTT. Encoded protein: CASSLRQGSTDTQYF.

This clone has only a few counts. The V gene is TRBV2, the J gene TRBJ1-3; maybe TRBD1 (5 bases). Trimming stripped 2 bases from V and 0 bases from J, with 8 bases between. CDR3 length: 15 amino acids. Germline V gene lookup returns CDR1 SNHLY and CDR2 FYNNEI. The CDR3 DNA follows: TGTGCCAGCAGTGAAAGGCAGGGCTCTGGAAACACCATATATTTT. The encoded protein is CASSERQGSGNTIYF.

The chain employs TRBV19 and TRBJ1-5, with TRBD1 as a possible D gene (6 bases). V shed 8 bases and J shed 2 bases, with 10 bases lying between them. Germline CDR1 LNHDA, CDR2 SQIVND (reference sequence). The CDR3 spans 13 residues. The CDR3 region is CASGGGRNQPQHF. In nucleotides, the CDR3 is TGTGCCAGTGGGGGGGGCCGCAATCAGCCCCAGCATTTT. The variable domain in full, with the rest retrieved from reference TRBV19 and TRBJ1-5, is DGGITQSPKYLFRKEGQNVTLSCEQNLNHDAMYWYRQDPGQGLRLIYYSQIVNDFQKGDIAEGYSVSREKKESFPLTVTSAQKNPTAFYLCASGGGRNQPQHFGDGTRLSIL.

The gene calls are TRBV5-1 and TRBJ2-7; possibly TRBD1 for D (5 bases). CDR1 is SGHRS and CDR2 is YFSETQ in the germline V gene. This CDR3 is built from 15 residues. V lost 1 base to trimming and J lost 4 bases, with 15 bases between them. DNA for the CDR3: TGCGCCAGCAGCTTGACAGGAAAGGGTCTTTACGAGCAGTACTTC. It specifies CASSLTGKGLYEQYF. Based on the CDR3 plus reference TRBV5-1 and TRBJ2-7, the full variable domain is KAGVTQTPRYLIKTRGQQVTLSCSPISGHRSVSWYQQTPGQGLQFLFEYFSETQRNKGNFPGRFSGRQFSNSRSEMNVSTLELGDSALYLCASSLTGKGLYEQYFGPGTRLTVT.

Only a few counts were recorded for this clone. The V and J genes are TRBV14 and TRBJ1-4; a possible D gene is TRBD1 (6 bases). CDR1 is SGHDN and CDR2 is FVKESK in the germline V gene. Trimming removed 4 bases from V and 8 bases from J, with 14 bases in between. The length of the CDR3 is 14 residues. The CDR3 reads CASSRRGAGEKLFF. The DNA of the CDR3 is TGTGCCAGCAGCCGGCGGGGGGCTGGAGAAAAACTGTTTTTT.

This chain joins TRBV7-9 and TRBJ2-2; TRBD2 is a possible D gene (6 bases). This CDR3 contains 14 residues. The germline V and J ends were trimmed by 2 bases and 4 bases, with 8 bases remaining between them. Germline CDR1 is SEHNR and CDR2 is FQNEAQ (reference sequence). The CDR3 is CASSLTSFTGELFF. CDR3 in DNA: TGTGCCAGCAGCTTAACTAGCTTCACCGGGGAGCTGTTTTTT.

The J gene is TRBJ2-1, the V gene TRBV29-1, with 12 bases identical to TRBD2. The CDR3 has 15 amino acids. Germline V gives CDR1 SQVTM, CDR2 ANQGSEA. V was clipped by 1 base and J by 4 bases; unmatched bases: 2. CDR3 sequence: CSVEGTSGKYNEQFF. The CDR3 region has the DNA TGCAGCGTTGAAGGGACTAGCGGGAAATACAATGAGCAGTTCTTC.

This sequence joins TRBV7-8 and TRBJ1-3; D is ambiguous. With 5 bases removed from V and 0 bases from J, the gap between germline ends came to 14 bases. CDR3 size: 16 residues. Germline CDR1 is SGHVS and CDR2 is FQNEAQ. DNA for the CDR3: TGTGCCAGCAGCCTTACCGCGGTTAACTCTGGAAACACCATATATTTT. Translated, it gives CASSLTAVNSGNTIYF.

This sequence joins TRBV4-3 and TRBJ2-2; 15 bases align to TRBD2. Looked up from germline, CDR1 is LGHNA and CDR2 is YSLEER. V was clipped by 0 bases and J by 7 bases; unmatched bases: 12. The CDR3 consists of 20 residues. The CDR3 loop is CASSQDLTRTSGRAGGELFF. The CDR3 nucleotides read TGCGCCAGCAGCCAAGATCTCACCCGGACTAGCGGGAGGGCTGGCGGGGAGCTGTTTTTT.

Here the CDR3 DNA reads TGCAGCGTTGAAGGACAGGGTCAGCAAGAGACCCAGTACTTC. Translated, it gives CSVEGQGQQETQYF. This chain uses TRBV29-1 with TRBJ2-5; 7 nucleotides line up with TRBD1. The V gene end was trimmed by 1 base and the J gene end by 2 bases; junction bases not matched to a gene: 4. The CDR3 contains 14 residues. Per the germline V gene, CDR1 is SQVTM and CDR2 is ANQGSEA.

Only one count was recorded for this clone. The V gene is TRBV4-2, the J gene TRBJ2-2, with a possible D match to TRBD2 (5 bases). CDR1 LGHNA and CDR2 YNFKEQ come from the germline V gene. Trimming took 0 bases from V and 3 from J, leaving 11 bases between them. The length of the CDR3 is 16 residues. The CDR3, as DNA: TGTGCCAGCAGCCAAGATGAGGGAAGGGACACCGGGGAGCTGTTTTTT. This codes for CASSQDEGRDTGELFF.

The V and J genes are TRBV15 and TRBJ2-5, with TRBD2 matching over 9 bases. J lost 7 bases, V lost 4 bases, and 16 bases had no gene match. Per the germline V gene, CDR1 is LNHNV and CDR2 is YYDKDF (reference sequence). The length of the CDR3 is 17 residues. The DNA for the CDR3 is TGTGCCACCAGCATCCGACTAGCGGCCCATTACGGGGGGACCCAGTACTTC. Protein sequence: CATSIRLAAHYGGTQYF. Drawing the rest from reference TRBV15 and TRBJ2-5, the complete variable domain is DAMVIQNPRYQVTQFGKPVTLSCSQTLNHNVMYWYQQKSSQAPKLLFHYYDKDFNNEADTPDNFQSRRPNTSFCFLDIRSPGLGDTAMYLCATSIRLAAHYGGTQYFGPGTRLLVL.

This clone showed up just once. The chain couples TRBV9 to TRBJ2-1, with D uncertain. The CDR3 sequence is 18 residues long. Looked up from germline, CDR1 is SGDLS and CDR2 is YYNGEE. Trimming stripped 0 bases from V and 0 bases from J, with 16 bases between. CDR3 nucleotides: TGTGCCAGCAGCGTAGCCTCCGACACCCGGAACTCCTACAATGAGCAGTTCTTC. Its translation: CASSVASDTRNSYNEQFF.

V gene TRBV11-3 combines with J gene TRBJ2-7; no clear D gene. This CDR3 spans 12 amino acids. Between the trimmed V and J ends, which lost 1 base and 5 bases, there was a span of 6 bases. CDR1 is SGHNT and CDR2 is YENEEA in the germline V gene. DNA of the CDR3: TGTGCCAGCAGCTTAGCCCGTAACGAGCAGTACTTC. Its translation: CASSLARNEQYF. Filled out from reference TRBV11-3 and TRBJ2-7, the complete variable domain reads EAGVVQSPRYKIIEKKQPVAFWCNPISGHNTLYWYLQNLGQGPELLIRYENEEAVDDSQLPKDRFSAERLKGVDSTLKIQPAELGDSAVYLCASSLARNEQYFGPGTRLTVT.

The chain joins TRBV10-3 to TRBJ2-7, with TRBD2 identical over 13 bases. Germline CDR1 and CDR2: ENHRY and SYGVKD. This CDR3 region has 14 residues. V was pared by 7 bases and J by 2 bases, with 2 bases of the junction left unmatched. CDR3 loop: CAIKLAGGTYEQYF. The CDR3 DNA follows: TGTGCCATCAAACTAGCGGGAGGGACCTACGAGCAGTACTTC.

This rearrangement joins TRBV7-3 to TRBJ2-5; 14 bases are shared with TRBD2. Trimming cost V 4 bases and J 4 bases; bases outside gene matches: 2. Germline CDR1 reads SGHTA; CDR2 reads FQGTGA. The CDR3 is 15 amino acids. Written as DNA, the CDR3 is TGTGCCAGCAGCTCGGGACTAGCGGGAGTAGAGACCCAGTACTTC. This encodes CASSSGLAGVETQYF.

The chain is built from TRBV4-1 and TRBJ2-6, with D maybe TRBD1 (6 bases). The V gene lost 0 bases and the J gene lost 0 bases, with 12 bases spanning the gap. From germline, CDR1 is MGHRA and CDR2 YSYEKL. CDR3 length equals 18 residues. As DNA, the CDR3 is TGCGCCAGCAGCCAAGATCGACAGGTAGTCTCTGGGGCCAACGTCCTGACTTTC. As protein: CASSQDRQVVSGANVLTF.

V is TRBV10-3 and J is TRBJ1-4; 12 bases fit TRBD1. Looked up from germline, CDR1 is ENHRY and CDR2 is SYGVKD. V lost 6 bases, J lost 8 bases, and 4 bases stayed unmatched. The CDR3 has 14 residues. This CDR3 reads CAIRGTGGEEKLFF. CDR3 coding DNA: TGTGCCATCAGAGGGACAGGGGGCGAGGAAAAACTGTTTTTT.

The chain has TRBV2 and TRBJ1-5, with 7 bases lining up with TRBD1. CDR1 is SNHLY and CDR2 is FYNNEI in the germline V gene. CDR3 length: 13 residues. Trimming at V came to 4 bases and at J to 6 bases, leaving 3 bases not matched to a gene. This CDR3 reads CASSGQGIQPQHF. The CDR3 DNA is TGTGCCAGCAGTGGACAGGGTATTCAGCCCCAGCATTTT.